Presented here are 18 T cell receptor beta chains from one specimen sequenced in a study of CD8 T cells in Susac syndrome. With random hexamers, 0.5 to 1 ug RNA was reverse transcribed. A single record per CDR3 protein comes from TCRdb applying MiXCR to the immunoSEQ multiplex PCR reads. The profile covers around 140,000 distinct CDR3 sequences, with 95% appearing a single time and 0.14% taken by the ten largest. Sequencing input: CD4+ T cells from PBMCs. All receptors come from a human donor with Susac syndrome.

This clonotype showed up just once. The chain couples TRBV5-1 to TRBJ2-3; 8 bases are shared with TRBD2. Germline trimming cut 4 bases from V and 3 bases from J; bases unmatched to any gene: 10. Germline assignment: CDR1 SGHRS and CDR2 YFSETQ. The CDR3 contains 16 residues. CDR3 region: CASSPGAGVGTDTQYF. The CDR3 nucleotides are TGCGCCAGCAGCCCGGGAGCGGGAGTAGGAACAGATACGCAGTATTTT.

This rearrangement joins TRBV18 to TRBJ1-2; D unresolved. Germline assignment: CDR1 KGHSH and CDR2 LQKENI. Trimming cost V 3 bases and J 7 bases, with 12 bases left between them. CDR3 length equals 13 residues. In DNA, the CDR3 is TGTGCCAGCTCACCCTCTGACACCCGTGGCTACACCTTC. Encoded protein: CASSPSDTRGYTF. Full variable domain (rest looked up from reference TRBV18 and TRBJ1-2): NAGVMQNPRHLVRRRGQEARLRCSPMKGHSHVYWYRQLPEEGLKFMVYLQKENIIDESGMPKERFSAEFPKEGPSILRIQQVVRGDSAAYFCASSPSDTRGYTFGSGTRLTVV.

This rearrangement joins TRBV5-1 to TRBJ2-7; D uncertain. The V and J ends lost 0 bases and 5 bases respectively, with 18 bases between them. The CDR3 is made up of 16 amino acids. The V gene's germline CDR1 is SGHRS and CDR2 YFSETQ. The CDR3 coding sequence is TGCGCCAGCAGCTTGGATGAGCTAGTGCCCCGTGACGAGCAGTACTTC. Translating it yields CASSLDELVPRDEQYF.

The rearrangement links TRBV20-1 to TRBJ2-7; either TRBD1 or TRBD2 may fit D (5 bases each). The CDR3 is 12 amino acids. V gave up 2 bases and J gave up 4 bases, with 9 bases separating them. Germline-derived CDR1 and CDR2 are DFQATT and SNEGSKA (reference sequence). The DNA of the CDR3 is TGCAGTGCTAGAAGGGACGGGTACGAGCAGTACTTC. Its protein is CSARRDGYEQYF.

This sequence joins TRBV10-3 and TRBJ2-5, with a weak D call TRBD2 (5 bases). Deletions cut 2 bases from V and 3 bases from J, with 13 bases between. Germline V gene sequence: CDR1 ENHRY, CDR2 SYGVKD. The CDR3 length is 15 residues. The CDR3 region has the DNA TGTGCCATCAGTGAGAGGACTGCACAGAAAGAGACCCAGTACTTC. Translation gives CAISERTAQKETQYF.

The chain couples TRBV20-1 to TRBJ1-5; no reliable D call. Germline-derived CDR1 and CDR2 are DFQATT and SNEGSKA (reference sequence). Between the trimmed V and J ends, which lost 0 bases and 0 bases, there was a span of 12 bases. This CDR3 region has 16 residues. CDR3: CSAREAGSNSNQPQHF. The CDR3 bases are TGCAGTGCTAGAGAGGCAGGTTCTAATAGCAATCAGCCCCAGCATTTT.

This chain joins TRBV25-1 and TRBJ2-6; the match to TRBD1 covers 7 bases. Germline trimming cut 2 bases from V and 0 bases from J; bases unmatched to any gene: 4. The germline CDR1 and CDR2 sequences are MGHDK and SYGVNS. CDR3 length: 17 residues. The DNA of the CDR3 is TGTGCCAGCAGTGAAGACAGGGTGGCCTCTGGGGCCAACGTCCTGACTTTC. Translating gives CASSEDRVASGANVLTF.

DNA for the CDR3: TGTGCCTGGAGTCACAGCCTTACCTCTGGAAACACCATATATTTT. Translating it yields CAWSHSLTSGNTIYF. The chain couples TRBV30 to TRBJ1-3; D unresolved. Germline CDR1 GTSNPN, CDR2 SVGIG (reference sequence). This CDR3 region has 15 residues. The ends were cut back, 2 bases at V and 0 bases at J, with 11 bases in the middle.

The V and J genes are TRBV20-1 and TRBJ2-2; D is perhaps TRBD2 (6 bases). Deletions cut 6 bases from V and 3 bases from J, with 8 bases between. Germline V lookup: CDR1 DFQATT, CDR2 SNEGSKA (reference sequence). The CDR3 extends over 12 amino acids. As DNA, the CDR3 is TGCAGTGCCCCTAGCGACACCGGGGAGCTGTTTTTT. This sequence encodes CSAPSDTGELFF.

CDR3 DNA sequence: TGCAGCGCTCAGGACACGAACACTGAAGCTTTCTTT. Protein: CSAQDTNTEAFF. The rearrangement joins TRBV29-1 to TRBJ1-1; perhaps TRBD1 as D (5 bases). Trimming took off 7 bases at V and 1 base at J, with 10 bases between the two ends. CDR1 is SQVTM, CDR2 ANQGSEA, per germline. The CDR3 is 12 amino acids.

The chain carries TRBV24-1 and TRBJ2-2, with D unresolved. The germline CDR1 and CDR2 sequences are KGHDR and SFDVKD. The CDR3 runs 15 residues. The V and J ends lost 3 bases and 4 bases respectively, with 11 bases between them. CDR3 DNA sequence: TGTGCCACCAGTGATCCCGGACGGGTCACCGGGGAGCTGTTTTTT. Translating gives CATSDPGRVTGELFF.

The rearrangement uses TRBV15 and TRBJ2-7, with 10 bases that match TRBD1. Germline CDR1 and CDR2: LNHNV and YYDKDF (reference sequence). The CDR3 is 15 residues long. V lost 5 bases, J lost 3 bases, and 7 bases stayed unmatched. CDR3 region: CATSLGQGGLYEQYF. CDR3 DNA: TGTGCCACCAGCCTCGGACAGGGGGGCCTCTACGAGCAGTACTTC.

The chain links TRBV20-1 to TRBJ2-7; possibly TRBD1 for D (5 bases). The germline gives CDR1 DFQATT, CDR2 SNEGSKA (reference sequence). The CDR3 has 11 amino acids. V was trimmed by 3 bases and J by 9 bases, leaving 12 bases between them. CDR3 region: CSARITGGQYF. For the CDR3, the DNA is TGCAGTGCTAGGATAACAGGTGGGCAGTACTTC.

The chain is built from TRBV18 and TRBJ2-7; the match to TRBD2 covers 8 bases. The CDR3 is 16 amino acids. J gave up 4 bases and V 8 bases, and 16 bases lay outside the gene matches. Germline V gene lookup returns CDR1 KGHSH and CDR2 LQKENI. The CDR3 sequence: CASTKLPRLATYEQYF. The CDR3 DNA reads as TGTGCCAGCACAAAGCTCCCGAGACTAGCGACATACGAGCAGTACTTC.

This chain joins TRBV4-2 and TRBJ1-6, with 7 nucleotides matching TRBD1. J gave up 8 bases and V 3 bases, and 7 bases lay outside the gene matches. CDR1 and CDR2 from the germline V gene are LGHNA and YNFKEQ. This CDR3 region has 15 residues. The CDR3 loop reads CASSHRQGGDSPLHF. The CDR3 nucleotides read TGTGCCAGCAGCCACCGACAGGGAGGAGATTCACCCCTCCACTTT.

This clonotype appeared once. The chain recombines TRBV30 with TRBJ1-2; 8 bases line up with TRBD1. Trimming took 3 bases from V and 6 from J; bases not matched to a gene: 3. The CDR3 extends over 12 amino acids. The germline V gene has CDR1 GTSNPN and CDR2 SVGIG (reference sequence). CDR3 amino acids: CAWRRTGNGYTF. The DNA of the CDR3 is TGTGCCTGGAGGAGGACAGGGAATGGCTACACCTTC.

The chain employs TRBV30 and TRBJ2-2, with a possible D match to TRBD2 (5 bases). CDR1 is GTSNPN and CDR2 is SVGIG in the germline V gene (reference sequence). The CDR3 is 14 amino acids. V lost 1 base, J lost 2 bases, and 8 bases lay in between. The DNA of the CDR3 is TGTGCCTGGAGTGGGGAGATCAACACCGGGGAGCTGTTTTTT. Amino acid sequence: CAWSGEINTGELFF. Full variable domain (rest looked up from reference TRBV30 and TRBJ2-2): SQTIHQWPATLVQPVGSPLSLECTVEGTSNPNLYWYRQAAGRGLQLLFYSVGIGQISSEVPQNLSASRPQDRQFILSSKKLLLSDSGFYLCAWSGEINTGELFFGEGSRLTVL.

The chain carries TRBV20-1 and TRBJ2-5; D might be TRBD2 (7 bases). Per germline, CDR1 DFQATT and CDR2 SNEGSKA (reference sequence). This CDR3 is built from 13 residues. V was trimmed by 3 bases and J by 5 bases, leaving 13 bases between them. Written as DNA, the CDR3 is TGCAGTGCTAGTGGCAGGGGAGGGGAGACCCAGTACTTC. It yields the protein CSASGRGGETQYF.